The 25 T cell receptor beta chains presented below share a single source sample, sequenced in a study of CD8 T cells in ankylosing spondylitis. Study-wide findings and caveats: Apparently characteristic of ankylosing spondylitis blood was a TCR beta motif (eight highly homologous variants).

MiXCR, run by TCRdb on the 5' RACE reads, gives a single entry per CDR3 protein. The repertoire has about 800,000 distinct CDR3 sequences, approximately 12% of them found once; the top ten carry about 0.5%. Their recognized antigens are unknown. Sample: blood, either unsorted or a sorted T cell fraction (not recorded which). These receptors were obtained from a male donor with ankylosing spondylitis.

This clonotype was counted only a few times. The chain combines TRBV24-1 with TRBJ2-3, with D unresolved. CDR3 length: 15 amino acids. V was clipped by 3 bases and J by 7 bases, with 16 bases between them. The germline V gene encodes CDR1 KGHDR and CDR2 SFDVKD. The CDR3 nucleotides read TGTGCCACCAGTGATGCGGACGGCTACACGAATACGCAGTATTTT. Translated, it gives CATSDADGYTNTQYF.

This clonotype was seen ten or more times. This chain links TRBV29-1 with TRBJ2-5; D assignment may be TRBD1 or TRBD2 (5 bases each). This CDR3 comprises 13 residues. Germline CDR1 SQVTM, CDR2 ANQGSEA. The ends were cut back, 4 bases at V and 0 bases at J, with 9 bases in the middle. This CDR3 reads CSVGGIYQETQYF. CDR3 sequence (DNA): TGCAGCGTTGGGGGGATTTACCAAGAGACCCAGTACTTC.

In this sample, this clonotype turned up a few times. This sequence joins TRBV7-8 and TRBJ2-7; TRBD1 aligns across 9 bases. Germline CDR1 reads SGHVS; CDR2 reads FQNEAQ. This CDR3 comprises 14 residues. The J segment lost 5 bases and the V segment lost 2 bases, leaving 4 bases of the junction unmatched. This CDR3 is CASSLTGQGHEQYF. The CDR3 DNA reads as TGTGCCAGCAGCTTAACGGGACAGGGCCACGAGCAGTACTTC. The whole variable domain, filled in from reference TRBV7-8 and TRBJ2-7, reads GAGVSQSPRYKVAKRGQDVALRCDPISGHVSLFWYQQALGQGPEFLTYFQNEAQLDKSGLPSDRFFAERPEGSVSTLKIQRTQQEDSAVYLCASSLTGQGHEQYFGPGTRLTVT.

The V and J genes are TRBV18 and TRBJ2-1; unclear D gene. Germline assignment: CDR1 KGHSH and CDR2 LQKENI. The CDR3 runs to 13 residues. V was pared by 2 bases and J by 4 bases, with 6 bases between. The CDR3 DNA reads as TGTGCCAGCTCACCAAGTTTTTACAATGAGCAGTTCTTC. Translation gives CASSPSFYNEQFF.

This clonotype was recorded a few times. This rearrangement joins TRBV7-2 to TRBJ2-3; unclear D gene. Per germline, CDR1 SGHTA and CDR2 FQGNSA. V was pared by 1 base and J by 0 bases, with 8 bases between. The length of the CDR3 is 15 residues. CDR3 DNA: TGTGCCAGCAGCTTAGAGCTTCAGAGCACAGATACGCAGTATTTT. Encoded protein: CASSLELQSTDTQYF.

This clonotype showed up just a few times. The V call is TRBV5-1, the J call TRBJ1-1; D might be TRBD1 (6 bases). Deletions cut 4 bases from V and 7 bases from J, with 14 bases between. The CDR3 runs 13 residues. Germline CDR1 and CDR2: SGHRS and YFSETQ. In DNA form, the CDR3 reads TGCGCCAGCAGCCCACAGGGAAGGGGTGAAGCTTTCTTT. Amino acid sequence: CASSPQGRGEAFF.

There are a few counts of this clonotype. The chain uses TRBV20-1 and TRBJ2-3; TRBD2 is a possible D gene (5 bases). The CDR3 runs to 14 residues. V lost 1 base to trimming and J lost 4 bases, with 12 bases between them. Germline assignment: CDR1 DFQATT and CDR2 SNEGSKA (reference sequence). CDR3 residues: CSARAAGGADTQYF. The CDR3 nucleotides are TGCAGTGCTAGAGCCGCCGGAGGCGCAGATACGCAGTATTTT.

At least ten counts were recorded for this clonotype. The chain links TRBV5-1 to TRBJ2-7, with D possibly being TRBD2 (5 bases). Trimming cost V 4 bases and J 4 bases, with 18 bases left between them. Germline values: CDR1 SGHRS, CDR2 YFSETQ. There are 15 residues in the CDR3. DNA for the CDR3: TGCGCCAGCAGCCCGTCCCCGGGAATGGGGTACGAGCAGTACTTC. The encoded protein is CASSPSPGMGYEQYF.

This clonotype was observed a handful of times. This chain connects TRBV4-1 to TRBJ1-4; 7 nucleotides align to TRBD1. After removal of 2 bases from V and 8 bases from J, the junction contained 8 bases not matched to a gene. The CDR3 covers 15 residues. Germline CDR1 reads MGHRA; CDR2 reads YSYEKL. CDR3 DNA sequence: TGCGCCAGCAGCCAAACGGGACAGAAACCAGAAAAACTGTTTTTT. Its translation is CASSQTGQKPEKLFF.

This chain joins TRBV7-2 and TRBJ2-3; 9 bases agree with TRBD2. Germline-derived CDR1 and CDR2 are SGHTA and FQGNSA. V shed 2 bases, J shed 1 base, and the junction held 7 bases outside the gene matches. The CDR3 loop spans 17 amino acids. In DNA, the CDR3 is TGTGCCAGCAGCTTAAGTTGGCGGGAGGGCCGCACAGATACGCAGTATTTT. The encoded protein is CASSLSWREGRTDTQYF.

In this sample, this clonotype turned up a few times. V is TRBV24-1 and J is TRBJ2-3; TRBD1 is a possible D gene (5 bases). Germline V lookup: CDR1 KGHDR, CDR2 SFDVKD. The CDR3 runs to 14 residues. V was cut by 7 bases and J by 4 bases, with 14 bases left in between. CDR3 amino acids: CATRMGPGADTQYF. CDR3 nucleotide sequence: TGTGCCACCAGGATGGGGCCTGGTGCAGATACGCAGTATTTT.

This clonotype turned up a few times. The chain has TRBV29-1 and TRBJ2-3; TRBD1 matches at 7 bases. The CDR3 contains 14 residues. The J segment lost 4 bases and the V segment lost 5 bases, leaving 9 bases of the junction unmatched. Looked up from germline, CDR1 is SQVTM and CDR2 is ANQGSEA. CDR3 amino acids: CSVSPRDSPDTQYF. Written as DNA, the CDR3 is TGCAGCGTTTCACCTAGGGACAGTCCAGATACGCAGTATTTT.

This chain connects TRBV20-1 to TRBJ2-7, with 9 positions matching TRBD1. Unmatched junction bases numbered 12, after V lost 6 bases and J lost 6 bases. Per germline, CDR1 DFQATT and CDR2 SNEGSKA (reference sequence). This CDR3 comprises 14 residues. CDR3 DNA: TGCAGTGCCCGAACTTCCGGGACAGGGTTCGAGCAGTACTTC. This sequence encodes CSARTSGTGFEQYF.

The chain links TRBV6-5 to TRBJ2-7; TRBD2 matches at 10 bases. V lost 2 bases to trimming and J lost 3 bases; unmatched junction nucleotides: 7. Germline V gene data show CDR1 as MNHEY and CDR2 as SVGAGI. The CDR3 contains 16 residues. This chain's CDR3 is CASSYSGVAGGYEQYF. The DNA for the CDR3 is TGTGCCAGCAGTTACAGTGGGGTAGCGGGGGGCTACGAGCAGTACTTC.

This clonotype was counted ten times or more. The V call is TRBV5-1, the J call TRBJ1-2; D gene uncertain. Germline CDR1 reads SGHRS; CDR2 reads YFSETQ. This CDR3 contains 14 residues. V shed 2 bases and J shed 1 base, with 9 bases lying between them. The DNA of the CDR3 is TGCGCCAGCAGCTTCGATGTCAGTAACTATGGCTACACCTTC. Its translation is CASSFDVSNYGYTF.

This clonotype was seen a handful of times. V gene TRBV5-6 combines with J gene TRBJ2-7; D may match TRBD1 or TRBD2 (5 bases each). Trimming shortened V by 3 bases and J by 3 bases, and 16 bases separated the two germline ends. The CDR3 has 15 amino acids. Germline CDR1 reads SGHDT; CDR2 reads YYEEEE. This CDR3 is CASSSIPGRGYEQYF. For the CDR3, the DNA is TGTGCCAGCAGCTCGATTCCGGGACGGGGCTACGAGCAGTACTTC.

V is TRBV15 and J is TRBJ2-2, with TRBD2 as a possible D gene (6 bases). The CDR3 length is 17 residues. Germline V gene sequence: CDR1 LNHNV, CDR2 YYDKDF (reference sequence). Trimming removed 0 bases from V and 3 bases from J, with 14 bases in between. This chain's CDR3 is CATSRDYRTGDTGELFF. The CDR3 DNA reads TGTGCCACCAGCAGAGATTACAGGACGGGGGACACCGGGGAGCTGTTTTTT.

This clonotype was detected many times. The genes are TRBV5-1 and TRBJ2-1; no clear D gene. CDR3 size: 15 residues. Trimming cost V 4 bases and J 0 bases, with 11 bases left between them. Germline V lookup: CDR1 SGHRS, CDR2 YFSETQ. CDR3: CASSQQSYSYNEQFF. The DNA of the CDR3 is TGCGCCAGCAGCCAGCAGTCGTACTCCTACAATGAGCAGTTCTTC.

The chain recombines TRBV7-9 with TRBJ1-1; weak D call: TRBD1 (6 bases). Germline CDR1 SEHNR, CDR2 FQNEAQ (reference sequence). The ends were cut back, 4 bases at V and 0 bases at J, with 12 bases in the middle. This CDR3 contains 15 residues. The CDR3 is CASSSLGQLNTEAFF. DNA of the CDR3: TGTGCCAGCAGCTCTCTGGGACAATTGAACACTGAAGCTTTCTTT.

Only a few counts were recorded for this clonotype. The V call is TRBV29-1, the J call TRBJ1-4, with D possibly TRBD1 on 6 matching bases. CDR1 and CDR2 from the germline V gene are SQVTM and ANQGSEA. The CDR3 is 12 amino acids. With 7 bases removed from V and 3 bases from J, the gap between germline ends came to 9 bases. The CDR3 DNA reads TGCAGCGCCCAGGGGCCTAATGAAAAACTGTTTTTT. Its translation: CSAQGPNEKLFF.

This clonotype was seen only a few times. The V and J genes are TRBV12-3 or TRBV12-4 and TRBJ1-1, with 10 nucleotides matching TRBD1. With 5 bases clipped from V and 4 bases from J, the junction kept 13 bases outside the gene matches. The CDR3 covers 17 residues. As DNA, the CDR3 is TGTGCCAGCAGTCTTCGGACAGGGGGAAGAGTTCGCACTGAAGCTTTCTTT. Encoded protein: CASSLRTGGRVRTEAFF.

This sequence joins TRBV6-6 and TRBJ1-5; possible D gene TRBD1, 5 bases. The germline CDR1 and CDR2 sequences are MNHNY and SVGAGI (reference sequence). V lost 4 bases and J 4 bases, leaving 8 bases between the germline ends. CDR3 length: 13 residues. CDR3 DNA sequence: TGTGCCAGCAGTTGGGGGGGAAATCAGCCCCAGCATTTT. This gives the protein CASSWGGNQPQHF.

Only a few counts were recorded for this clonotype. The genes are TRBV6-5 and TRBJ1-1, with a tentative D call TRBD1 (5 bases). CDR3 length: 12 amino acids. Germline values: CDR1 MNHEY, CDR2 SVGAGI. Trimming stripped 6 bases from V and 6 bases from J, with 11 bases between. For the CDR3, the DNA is TGTGCCAGCAGCACCCGGGGGTCTGAAGCTTTCTTT. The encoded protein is CASSTRGSEAFF.

This chain's CDR3 is CASSVGTASNLGNIQYF. CDR3 coding DNA: TGCGCCAGCAGCGTGGGGACAGCCTCTAACTTAGGGAACATTCAGTACTTC. The V and J genes are TRBV5-1 and TRBJ2-4; 7 bases are a match to TRBD1. After removal of 4 bases from V and 7 bases from J, the junction contained 17 bases not matched to a gene. The V gene's germline CDR1 is SGHRS and CDR2 YFSETQ. CDR3 size: 17 residues.

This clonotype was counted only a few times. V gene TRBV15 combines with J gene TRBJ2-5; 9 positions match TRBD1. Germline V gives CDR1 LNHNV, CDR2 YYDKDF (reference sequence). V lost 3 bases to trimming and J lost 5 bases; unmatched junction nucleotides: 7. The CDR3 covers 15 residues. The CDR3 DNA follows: TGTGCCACCAGCAGGTACAGGGGGCCGGAGGAGACCCAGTACTTC. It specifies CATSRYRGPEETQYF.